One and the same sample provided the 14 T cell receptor beta chains below, sequenced in a study of T cell clonality in common variable immunodeficiency (dated by TCRdb to the mid-2010s). The investigation overall reported the following: Reportedly, TCRbeta sequences from CVID had fewer deletions and N-nucleotide insertions, and highly modified clones with 13 or more V deletions were absent from CVID.

Their target antigens are unknown. Receptors were amplified or captured by the immunoSEQ multiplex PCR assay. Sourced from immuneACCESS, this table was stored by TCRdb with only in-frame sequences that have V and J called. A share of the clones is absent; for the studies checked, an unresolved V gene accounts for under half, and the remainder has no known explanation. Listed for this sample are about 33,000 clones, none observed only a single time. The ten biggest clones cover roughly 6.1% of the sample. Sequencing was performed on peripheral blood mononuclear cells. The receptors shown here come from a human donor with common variable immunodeficiency.

This clone has ten or more counts. Sequencing ends 3 residues short of the CDR3 end; the germline J gene provides the rest. The chain combines TRBV7-3 with TRBJ2-1; D is uncertain. Trimming stripped 0 bases from V and 0 bases from J, with 6 bases between. The CDR3 is 15 residues long. The V gene's germline CDR1 is SGHTA and CDR2 FQGTGA. The CDR3 DNA, read in part, is TGTGCCAGCAGCTTAACAGCTAGCTCCTACAATGAG. Encoded protein: CASSLTASSYNE. The full CDR3 is CASSLTASSYNEQFF.

As regards this clone: Read data end 3 residues before the CDR3 end; the end is taken from the germline J gene. J is TRBJ1-2 and V is TRBV2, with D possibly TRBD1 on 6 matching bases. CDR1 is SNHLY and CDR2 is FYNNEI in the germline V gene. V was shortened by 3 bases and J by 3 bases, with 14 bases between the two germline ends. This CDR3 contains 15 residues. CDR3 DNA (partial): TGTGCCAGCAGTGATCGGGGCAGGGGACACTATGGC. This encodes CASSDRGRGHYG. The complete CDR3 sequence is CASSDRGRGHYGYTF.

This clone turned up a few times. The read terminates 3 residues before the CDR3 end, so the remaining end is supplied by the germline J gene. The chain combines TRBV6-1 with TRBJ1-5, with D uncertain. This CDR3 comprises 10 residues. Germline loops: CDR1 MNHNS, CDR2 SASEGT. V lost 4 bases, J lost 7 bases, and 2 bases lay in between. The CDR3 sequence: CASSAQPQHF. The covered CDR3 bases are TGTGCCAGCAGTGCACAGCCC.

This clone was found many times. The read comes to an end 3 residues before the CDR3 does, leaving the germline J gene to fill in the end. The chain uses TRBV2 and TRBJ2-5, with TRBD1 matching over 7 bases. This CDR3 is 14 amino acids long. The germline V gene encodes CDR1 SNHLY and CDR2 FYNNEI. V gave up 4 bases and J gave up 0 bases; unmatched junction bases: 2. This chain's CDR3 is CASSGGQHQETQYF. CDR3 DNA (partial): TGTGCCAGCAGTGGGGGACAGCACCAAGAGACC.

To note about this clone: Read sequence stops 3 residues before the CDR3 end, and the germline J gene provides the missing end. The genes are TRBV19 and TRBJ1-6; D call uncertain. The germline CDR1 and CDR2 sequences are LNHDA and SQIVND (reference sequence). V lost 5 bases and J lost 7, with 21 bases in between. This CDR3 contains 17 residues. CDR3 DNA, as far as it was read: TGTGCCAGTAGTGAACCGACCTGGGCGCCAGGCAATTCACCC. This encodes CASSEPTWAPGNSP. The complete CDR3 protein is CASSEPTWAPGNSPLHF. Full variable domain (missing parts from reference TRBV19 and TRBJ1-6): DGGITQSPKYLFRKEGQNVTLSCEQNLNHDAMYWYRQDPGQGLRLIYYSQIVNDFQKGDIAEGYSVSREKKESFPLTVTSAQKNPTAFYLCASSEPTWAPGNSPLHFGNGTRLTVT.

In the case of this clone: The CDR3 is cut off 3 residues early in the read; its end comes from the germline J gene. The chain employs TRBV30 and TRBJ1-6, with D maybe TRBD1 (6 bases). The CDR3 covers 14 residues. Germline V gene sequence: CDR1 GTSNPN, CDR2 SVGIG (reference sequence). V was shortened by 0 bases and J by 10 bases, with 13 bases between the two germline ends. The CDR3 sequence is CAWSVRRGVSPLHF. The CDR3 DNA, read in part, is TGTGCCTGGAGTGTACGCAGGGGAGTGTCACCC.

This clone was found many times. The read finishes 3 residues shy of the CDR3 end, and the germline J gene is used to complete it. The rearrangement uses TRBV14 and TRBJ1-1; 7 positions match TRBD1. CDR1 SGHDN and CDR2 FVKESK come from the germline V gene. The CDR3 is 11 residues long. This CDR3 reads CAVQTGSGAFF. The part of the CDR3 DNA that was read is TGTGCCGTACAGACAGGGTCGGGA.

This clone was recorded many times. The read terminates 3 residues before the CDR3 end, so the remaining end is supplied by the germline J gene. The chain links TRBV30 to TRBJ2-7, with 7 bases aligning to TRBD1. The length of the CDR3 is 13 residues. CDR1 is GTSNPN, CDR2 SVGIG, per germline (reference sequence). Trimming took 1 base from V and 2 from J; bases not matched to a gene: 2. The CDR3 DNA, read in part, is TGTGCCTGGAGTGGGACAGGTCCCTACGAG. Amino acids: CAWSGTGPYE. The entire CDR3 reads CAWSGTGPYEQYF. The variable domain in full, completed from reference TRBV30 and TRBJ2-7, reads SQTIHQWPATLVQPVGSPLSLECTVEGTSNPNLYWYRQAAGRGLQLLFYSVGIGQISSEVPQNLSASRPQDRQFILSSKKLLLSDSGFYLCAWSGTGPYEQYFGPGTRLTVT.

This clone was detected a few times. The sequenced fragment ends 3 residues before the CDR3 boundary, so the rest is inferred from the germline J gene. The chain has TRBV7-2 and TRBJ2-7, with D tentatively TRBD1 (6 bases). V gave up 6 bases and J gave up 5 bases, with 14 bases separating them. The CDR3 is 13 amino acids. Germline assignment: CDR1 SGHTA and CDR2 FQGNSA. The CDR3 reads CASRGGVQHEQYF. Incomplete CDR3 DNA: TGTGCCAGCAGAGGGGGAGTCCAACACGAG.

At least ten counts were recorded for this clone. With the read ending 3 residues before the CDR3 end, the germline J gene is used to fill in that end. The rearrangement uses TRBV7-2 and TRBJ1-1, with 8 bases matching TRBD1. CDR3 size: 14 residues. The germline V gene has CDR1 SGHTA and CDR2 FQGNSA. V lost 5 bases, J lost 1 base, and 3 bases stayed unmatched. CDR3 DNA, as far as it was read: TGTGCCAGCAGCACGACAGGGGAGAACACTGAA. Protein product: CASSTTGENTE. The full CDR3 protein is CASSTTGENTEAFF.

The sample holds many counts of this clone. CDR3 DNA, as far as it was read: TGTGCCAGCAGATCCCTACGGGGGGGGGCCGAG. Translated: CASRSLRGGAE. The full CDR3 reads CASRSLRGGAEQYF. This chain links TRBV2 with TRBJ2-7; 8 bases line up with TRBD2. The CDR3 extends 3 residues past the end of the read, so its final part is completed from the germline J gene. The CDR3 consists of 14 residues. V was pared by 6 bases and J by 6 bases, with 10 bases of the junction left unmatched. Germline CDR1 is SNHLY and CDR2 is FYNNEI. Variable domain in full (rest from reference TRBV2 and TRBJ2-7): EPEVTQTPSHQVTQMGQEVILRCVPISNHLYFYWYRQILGQKVEFLVSFYNNEISEKSEIFDDQFSVERPDGSNFTLKIRSTKLEDSAMYFCASRSLRGGAEQYFGPGTRLTVT.

A remark on this clone: Read coverage stops 3 residues before the CDR3 terminus; the germline J gene supplies the remainder. The chain uses TRBV7-2 and TRBJ2-7; TRBD1 might be the D (6 bases). Trimming took 5 bases from V and 4 from J, leaving 15 bases between them. The length of the CDR3 is 14 residues. The V gene's germline CDR1 is SGHTA and CDR2 FQGNSA. CDR3 DNA (partial): TGTGCCAGCAGCGTTACAGGGTTAGGGTACGAG. This sequence encodes CASSVTGLGYE. The whole CDR3 protein reads CASSVTGLGYEQYF.

This clone has just a few counts. Read sequence stops 3 residues before the CDR3 end, and the germline J gene provides the missing end. V and J are TRBV30 and TRBJ1-1; D gene unclear. The CDR3 is 13 amino acids. Germline values: CDR1 GTSNPN, CDR2 SVGIG (reference sequence). V lost 1 base and J lost 4, with 10 bases in between. The CDR3 loop reads CAWSAAGGTEAFF. CDR3 bases read: TGTGCCTGGAGTGCAGCGGGAGGCACTGAA.

The table lists this clone with a few counts. The read finishes 3 residues shy of the CDR3 end, and the germline J gene is used to complete it. V gene TRBV7-3 combines with J gene TRBJ2-3, with TRBD1 as a possible D gene (6 bases). Germline CDR1 and CDR2: SGHTA and FQGTGA. The germline V and J ends were trimmed by 2 bases and 2 bases, with 8 bases remaining between them. This CDR3 comprises 14 residues. Partial CDR3 DNA: TGTGCCAGCAGCTTAGGACAGCCCACAGATACG. Amino acid sequence: CASSLGQPTDT. The full CDR3 protein reads CASSLGQPTDTQYF.